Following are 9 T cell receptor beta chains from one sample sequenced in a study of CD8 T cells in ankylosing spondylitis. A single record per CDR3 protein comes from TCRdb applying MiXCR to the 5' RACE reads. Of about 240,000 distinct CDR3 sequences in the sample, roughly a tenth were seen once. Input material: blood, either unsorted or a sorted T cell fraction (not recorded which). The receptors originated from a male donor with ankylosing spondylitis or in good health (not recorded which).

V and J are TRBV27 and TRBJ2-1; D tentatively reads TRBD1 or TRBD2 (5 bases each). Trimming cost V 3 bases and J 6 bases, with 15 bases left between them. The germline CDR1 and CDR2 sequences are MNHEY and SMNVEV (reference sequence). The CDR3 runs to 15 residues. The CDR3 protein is CASSLGDTGANEQFF. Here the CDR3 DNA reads TGTGCCAGCAGTTTGGGGGATACAGGCGCCAATGAGCAGTTCTTC.

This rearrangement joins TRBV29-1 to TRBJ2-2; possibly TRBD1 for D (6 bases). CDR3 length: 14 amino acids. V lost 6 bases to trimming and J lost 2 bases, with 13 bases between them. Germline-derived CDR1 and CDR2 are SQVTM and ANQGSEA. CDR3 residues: CSVRTDSNTGELFF. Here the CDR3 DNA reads TGCAGCGTGAGGACAGACAGTAACACCGGGGAGCTGTTTTTT.

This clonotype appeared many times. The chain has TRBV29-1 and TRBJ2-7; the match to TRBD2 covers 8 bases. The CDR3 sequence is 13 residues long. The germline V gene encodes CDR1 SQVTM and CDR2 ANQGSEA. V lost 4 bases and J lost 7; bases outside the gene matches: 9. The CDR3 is CSVGGAGDEEQYF. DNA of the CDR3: TGCAGCGTTGGAGGAGCGGGAGATGAAGAGCAGTACTTC.

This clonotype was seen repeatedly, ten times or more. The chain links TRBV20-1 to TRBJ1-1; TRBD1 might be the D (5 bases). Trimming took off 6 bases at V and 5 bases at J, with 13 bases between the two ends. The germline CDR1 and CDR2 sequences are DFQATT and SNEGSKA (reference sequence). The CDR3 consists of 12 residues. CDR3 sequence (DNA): TGCAGTGCGGGACGGATAATAACTGAAGCTTTCTTT. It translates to CSAGRIITEAFF.

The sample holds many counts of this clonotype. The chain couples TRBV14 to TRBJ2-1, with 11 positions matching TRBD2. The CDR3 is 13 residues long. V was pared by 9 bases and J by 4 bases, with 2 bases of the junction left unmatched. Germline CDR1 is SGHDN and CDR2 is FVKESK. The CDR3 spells CASGTSGYNEQFF. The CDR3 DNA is TGTGCCAGTGGGACTAGCGGTTACAATGAGCAGTTCTTC.

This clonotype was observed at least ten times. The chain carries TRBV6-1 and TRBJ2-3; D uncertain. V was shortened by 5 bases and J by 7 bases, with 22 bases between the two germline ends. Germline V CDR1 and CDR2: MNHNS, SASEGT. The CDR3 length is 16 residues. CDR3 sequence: CASSPNAESTRYTQYF. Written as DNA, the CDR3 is TGTGCCAGCAGTCCGAATGCGGAGTCCACCCGATATACGCAGTATTTT.

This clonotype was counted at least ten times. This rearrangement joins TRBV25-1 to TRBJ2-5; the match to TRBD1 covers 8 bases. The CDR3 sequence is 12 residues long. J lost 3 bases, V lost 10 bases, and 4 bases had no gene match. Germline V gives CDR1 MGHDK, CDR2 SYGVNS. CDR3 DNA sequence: TGTGCCACCGGACAGGGCGAAGAGACCCAGTACTTC. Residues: CATGQGEETQYF.

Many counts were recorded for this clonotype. CDR3: CSARDWGLAEADTQYF. CDR3 nucleotides: TGCAGTGCTAGAGATTGGGGGCTAGCGGAGGCAGATACGCAGTATTTT. This sequence joins TRBV20-1 and TRBJ2-3; D perhaps matches TRBD2 (7 bases). This CDR3 comprises 16 residues. Trimming shortened V by 0 bases and J by 4 bases, and 17 bases separated the two germline ends. The germline gives CDR1 DFQATT, CDR2 SNEGSKA (reference sequence).

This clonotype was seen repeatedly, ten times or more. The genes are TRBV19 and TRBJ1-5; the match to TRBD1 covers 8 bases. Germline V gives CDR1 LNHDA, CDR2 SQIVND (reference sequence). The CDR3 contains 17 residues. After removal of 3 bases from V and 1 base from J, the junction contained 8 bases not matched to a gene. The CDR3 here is CASSMYRGSPSNQPQHF. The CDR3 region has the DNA TGTGCCAGTAGTATGTACAGGGGGTCCCCCAGCAATCAGCCCCAGCATTTT.